The rows below give T cell receptor beta chains drawn from one sample of a study of shared clonotypes between healthy human individuals. TCRdb's table, derived via immunoSEQ multiplex PCR, lists solely in-frame clones and lacks some. The profile shows some 980,000 clones, 70% to 85% of them singletons. The sequenced material came from memory CD4+ T cells sorted from blood. The receptors were sampled from a man younger than 35 in good health. Each CDR3 is given with its conserved first and last residue. The D gene is left open where the match is weak. A row's size may be missing; if present it is once, few, many or a size class.

d_gene: -; j_gene: TRBJ2-2; abundance: -; len: 16; v_gene: TRBV2; CDR3aa: CASSPWTWTNTGELFF; CDR3nt: TGTGCCAGCAGTCCCTGGACTTGGACTAACACCGGGGAGCTGTTTTTT
d_gene: -; j_gene: TRBJ1-3; abundance: -; len: 12; v_gene: TRBV7-9; CDR3aa: CASSLDRNTIYF; CDR3nt: TGTGCCAGCAGCTTAGATCGAAACACCATATATTTT
d_gene: -; j_gene: TRBJ2-5; abundance: -; len: 17; v_gene: TRBV25-1; CDR3aa: CASSGTLHRVGEKTQYF; CDR3nt: TGTGCCAGCAGTGGAACCCTTCACAGGGTAGGTGAGAAGACCCAGTACTTC
d_gene: TRBD2; j_gene: TRBJ2-7; abundance: once; len: 14; v_gene: TRBV7-9; CDR3aa: CASSIGLAGYEQYF; CDR3nt: TGTGCCAGCAGCATCGGACTAGCGGGGTACGAGCAGTACTTC
d_gene: TRBD2; j_gene: TRBJ2-7; abundance: -; len: 15; v_gene: TRBV11-2; CDR3aa: CASRVLRTSVNEQYF; CDR3nt: TGTGCCAGCAGGGTCTTAAGGACTAGCGTGAACGAGCAGTACTTC
d_gene: -; j_gene: TRBJ2-3; abundance: -; len: 14; v_gene: TRBV19; CDR3aa: CASSISWSTDTQYF; CDR3nt: TGTGCCAGTAGTATCTCCTGGAGCACAGATACGCAGTATTTT
d_gene: TRBD1; j_gene: TRBJ2-5; abundance: -; len: 14; v_gene: TRBV25-1; CDR3aa: CASRDDRAGETQYF; CDR3nt: TGTGCCAGCAGGGACGACAGGGCTGGGGAGACCCAGTACTTC
d_gene: -; j_gene: TRBJ2-7; abundance: -; len: 15; v_gene: TRBV11-2; CDR3aa: CASSLLLGVSYEQYF; CDR3nt: TGTGCCAGCAGCTTACTATTAGGGGTCTCCTACGAGCAGTACTTC
d_gene: TRBD1; j_gene: TRBJ2-3; abundance: -; len: 14; v_gene: TRBV7-2; CDR3aa: CASSVGTGADTQYF; CDR3nt: TGTGCCAGCAGCGTCGGGACAGGGGCAGATACGCAGTATTTT
d_gene: TRBD1; j_gene: TRBJ1-1; abundance: -; len: 16; v_gene: TRBV5-1; CDR3aa: CASSLRSGGGSTEAFF; CDR3nt: TGCGCCAGCAGCCTGCGGTCAGGGGGCGGTAGCACTGAAGCTTTCTTT
d_gene: -; j_gene: TRBJ2-2; abundance: -; len: 13; v_gene: TRBV10-3; CDR3aa: CAITGLDTGELFF; CDR3nt: TGTGCCATAACAGGGCTGGACACCGGGGAGCTGTTTTTT
d_gene: -; j_gene: TRBJ1-1; abundance: -; len: 14; v_gene: TRBV25-1; CDR3aa: CASSESGRLAEAFF; CDR3nt: TGTGCCAGCAGTGAATCAGGGAGGCTAGCTGAAGCTTTCTTT
d_gene: -; j_gene: TRBJ2-2; abundance: -; len: 15; v_gene: TRBV6-1; CDR3aa: CASISGSVGTGELFF; CDR3nt: TGTGCCAGCATATCAGGGAGTGTGGGCACCGGGGAGCTGTTTTTT
d_gene: TRBD2; j_gene: TRBJ2-7; abundance: -; len: 17; v_gene: TRBV4-3; CDR3aa: CASSQDPLASGFYEQYF; CDR3nt: TGCGCCAGCAGCCAAGACCCCCTGGCTAGCGGATTCTACGAGCAGTACTTC
d_gene: TRBD1; j_gene: TRBJ1-2; abundance: -; len: 14; v_gene: TRBV2; CDR3aa: CASKGQPGGYGYTF; CDR3nt: TGTGCCAGCAAGGGACAGCCTGGGGGATATGGCTACACCTTC
d_gene: -; j_gene: TRBJ1-2; abundance: -; len: 14; v_gene: TRBV6-1; CDR3aa: CASIRDQGYYGYTF; CDR3nt: TGTGCCAGCATCCGAGATCAGGGTTACTATGGCTACACCTTC
d_gene: -; j_gene: TRBJ1-5; abundance: -; len: 14; v_gene: TRBV6-6; CDR3aa: CASSYLQNNQPQHF; CDR3nt: TGTGCCAGCAGTTATTTACAGAACAATCAGCCCCAGCATTTT
d_gene: -; j_gene: TRBJ1-1; abundance: -; len: 15; v_gene: TRBV15; CDR3aa: CATSSSRDTYTEAFF; CDR3nt: TGTGCCACCAGCTCATCCCGGGACACGTACACTGAAGCTTTCTTT
d_gene: TRBD1; j_gene: TRBJ2-5; abundance: -; len: 15; v_gene: TRBV4-2; CDR3aa: CASSQLTGGEETQYF; CDR3nt: TGTGCCAGCAGCCAACTCACAGGGGGCGAGGAGACCCAGTACTTC
d_gene: -; j_gene: TRBJ2-3; abundance: -; len: 13; v_gene: TRBV5-1; CDR3aa: CASRLESTDTQYF; CDR3nt: TGCGCCAGCAGACTAGAGAGCACAGATACGCAGTATTTT
d_gene: TRBD1; j_gene: TRBJ1-6; abundance: -; len: 15; v_gene: TRBV6-1; CDR3aa: CASSERQGGSSPLHF; CDR3nt: TGTGCCAGCAGTGAGAGACAGGGCGGGAGTTCACCCCTCCACTTT
d_gene: -; j_gene: TRBJ2-3; abundance: -; len: 16; v_gene: TRBV2; CDR3aa: CASSEARGAWTDTQYF; CDR3nt: TGTGCCAGCAGTGAAGCGCGTGGAGCTTGGACAGATACGCAGTATTTT
d_gene: TRBD2; j_gene: TRBJ2-5; abundance: -; len: 17; v_gene: TRBV5-1; CDR3aa: CASSLVPSGGAGETQYF; CDR3nt: TGCGCCAGCAGCTTGGTGCCTAGCGGGGGGGCCGGAGAGACCCAGTACTTC
d_gene: -; j_gene: TRBJ2-3; abundance: -; len: 14; v_gene: TRBV7-9; CDR3aa: CASSSTRSTDTQYF; CDR3nt: TGTGCCAGCAGCTCGACACGGAGCACAGATACGCAGTATTTT
d_gene: -; j_gene: TRBJ1-3; abundance: -; len: 13; v_gene: TRBV9; CDR3aa: CASSLSSGNTIYF; CDR3nt: TGTGCCAGCAGCTTATCCTCTGGAAACACCATATATTTT
d_gene: TRBD2; j_gene: TRBJ2-1; abundance: many; len: 16; v_gene: TRBV2; CDR3aa: CASSEERGGAYNEQFF; CDR3nt: TGTGCCAGCAGTGAAGAACGGGGGGGCGCGTACAATGAGCAGTTCTTC
d_gene: TRBD2; j_gene: TRBJ2-7; abundance: -; len: 14; v_gene: TRBV6-1; CDR3aa: CASRNRGGVYEQYF; CDR3nt: TGTGCCAGCAGGAATCGGGGGGGCGTCTACGAGCAGTACTTC
d_gene: TRBD1; j_gene: TRBJ1-4; abundance: -; len: 16; v_gene: TRBV7-9; CDR3aa: CASSLAYRGRGEKLFF; CDR3nt: TGTGCCAGCAGCTTAGCCTACAGGGGGCGTGGGGAAAAACTGTTTTTT
d_gene: -; j_gene: TRBJ1-2; abundance: -; len: 12; v_gene: TRBV7-2; CDR3aa: CASSLEGVGYTF; CDR3nt: TGTGCCAGCAGCTTAGAGGGGGTTGGCTACACCTTC
d_gene: -; j_gene: TRBJ1-2; abundance: -; len: 11; v_gene: TRBV29-1; CDR3aa: CSVGGNYGYTF; CDR3nt: TGCAGCGTGGGCGGAAACTATGGCTACACCTTC
d_gene: -; j_gene: TRBJ2-1; abundance: few; len: 14; v_gene: TRBV29-1; CDR3aa: CSVRRGESYNEQFF; CDR3nt: TGCAGCGTTCGGAGGGGTGAATCCTACAATGAGCAGTTCTTC
d_gene: -; j_gene: TRBJ1-3; abundance: -; len: 15; v_gene: TRBV7-8; CDR3aa: CASSLQEVAGNTIYF; CDR3nt: TGTGCCAGCAGCTTACAGGAGGTAGCTGGAAACACCATATATTTT
d_gene: -; j_gene: TRBJ1-4; abundance: -; len: 17; v_gene: TRBV28; CDR3aa: CASSVPLTYGANEKLFF; CDR3nt: TGTGCCAGCAGTGTTCCTTTAACTTACGGGGCTAATGAAAAACTGTTTTTT
d_gene: -; j_gene: TRBJ1-2; abundance: -; len: 13; v_gene: TRBV5-5; CDR3aa: CASSLDGVYGYTF; CDR3nt: TGTGCCAGCAGCTTGGATGGGGTGTATGGCTACACCTTC
d_gene: TRBD1; j_gene: TRBJ1-6; abundance: -; len: 16; v_gene: TRBV6-1; CDR3aa: CASSEAEPGGNSPLHF; CDR3nt: TGTGCCAGCAGTGAAGCGGAGCCAGGGGGGAATTCACCCCTCCACTTT
d_gene: TRBD1; j_gene: TRBJ2-3; abundance: few; len: 14; v_gene: TRBV5-1; CDR3aa: CASRVTGGTDTQYF; CDR3nt: TGCGCCAGCAGAGTGACAGGGGGCACAGATACGCAGTATTTT
d_gene: -; j_gene: TRBJ2-7; abundance: -; len: 13; v_gene: TRBV7-8; CDR3aa: CASSRVGFYEQYF; CDR3nt: TGTGCCAGCAGCCGCGTGGGGTTCTACGAGCAGTACTTC
d_gene: -; j_gene: TRBJ2-1; abundance: -; len: 16; v_gene: TRBV28; CDR3aa: CASSRLGQGTTNEQFF; CDR3nt: TGTGCCAGCAGCCGCCTCGGCCAGGGTACGACTAATGAGCAGTTCTTC
d_gene: -; j_gene: TRBJ2-6; abundance: once; len: 13; v_gene: TRBV27; CDR3aa: CASSVAGANVLTF; CDR3nt: TGTGCCAGCTCGGTGGCTGGGGCCAACGTCCTGACTTTC
d_gene: TRBD2; j_gene: TRBJ2-5; abundance: -; len: 19; v_gene: TRBV19; CDR3aa: CASSPRFGTSGVSQETQYF; CDR3nt: TGTGCCAGTAGTCCTCGATTTGGGACTAGCGGGGTCTCCCAAGAGACCCAGTACTTC
d_gene: -; j_gene: TRBJ1-6; abundance: -; len: 18; v_gene: TRBV5-1; CDR3aa: CASSLEVPGGAYNSPLHF; CDR3nt: TGCGCCAGCAGCTTGGAGGTCCCGGGGGGCGCCTATAATTCACCCCTCCACTTT
d_gene: -; j_gene: TRBJ1-1; abundance: -; len: 14; v_gene: TRBV28; CDR3aa: CASSRGGGQAEAFF; CDR3nt: TGTGCCAGCAGTCGGGGGGGCGGGCAAGCTGAAGCTTTCTTT
d_gene: -; j_gene: TRBJ2-4; abundance: -; len: 13; v_gene: TRBV29-1; CDR3aa: CSVVGGSKNIQYF; CDR3nt: TGCAGCGTTGTAGGAGGGTCCAAAAACATTCAGTACTTC